This T cell receptor beta chain comes out of a study of cytomegalovirus exposure and HLA in healthy donors. Study-level points and caveats: A link between a missense DCLRE1C variant and TCR beta V- and J-gene trimming emerged from a later analysis.

The V and J ends lost 8 bases and 5 bases, in that order; junction bases with no gene match: 13. Germline assignment: CDR1 MNHNY and CDR2 SVGAGI (reference sequence). The CDR3 runs to 15 residues. PCR was performed using 60 Vbeta and 13 Jbeta primers. Using immunoSEQ multiplex PCR, the repertoire was profiled, and TCRdb retains in-frame clones only, with some absent. The sample records a few hundred thousand clones, 80% to 90% being singletons. Regarding donors, all were healthy bone marrow donors. Concerning this clone: Its specificity is unknown.

The gene calls are TRBV6-6 and TRBJ2-3; 7 bases line up with TRBD1. The TCR comes from a young woman in good health and CMV-seronegative. The sample was PBMCs. The CDR3 sequence is CASARTGFVRDTQYF. For the CDR3, the DNA is TGTGCCAGCGCCCGGACAGGATTCGTCAGAGATACGCAGTATTTT.